This T cell receptor beta chain was recovered during a study of T-cell reconstitution after alpha-beta-depleted transplantation in children. Regarding the study as a whole: As was reported, about two months after transplant, alpha-beta T cells came from several hundred expanded graft clones. Elevated TCRbeta diversity at day 60 was traced, in some patients, to surviving recipient T cells and thymic progenitors.

The germline V gene encodes CDR1 SGHVS and CDR2 FQNEAQ. Trimming removed 5 bases from V and 10 bases from J; junction bases left unmatched: 6. This CDR3 contains 12 residues. This clonotype was counted at least ten times. The antigen is not known. The authors prepared the TCRbeta library with unique molecular identifiers. One entry per CDR3 protein, called by TCRdb with MiXCR from the PCR reads. The repertoire holds around 370,000 distinct CDR3 sequences, with around 15% as singletons. Source: PBMCs, mostly from graft donor cells, taken 360 days after TCRalphabeta/CD19-depleted stem cell transplant. This TCR was sampled from a male patient between 2 and 10 years old who had a stem cell transplant for acute lymphoblastic leukemia, so the T cells may come from the graft donor. This chain connects TRBV7-8 to TRBJ1-1; TRBD1 matches at 8 bases. The CDR3 DNA is TGTGCCAGCAGCACGCACAGGGGGAGAGCTTTCTTT. Amino acid sequence: CASSTHRGRAFF.